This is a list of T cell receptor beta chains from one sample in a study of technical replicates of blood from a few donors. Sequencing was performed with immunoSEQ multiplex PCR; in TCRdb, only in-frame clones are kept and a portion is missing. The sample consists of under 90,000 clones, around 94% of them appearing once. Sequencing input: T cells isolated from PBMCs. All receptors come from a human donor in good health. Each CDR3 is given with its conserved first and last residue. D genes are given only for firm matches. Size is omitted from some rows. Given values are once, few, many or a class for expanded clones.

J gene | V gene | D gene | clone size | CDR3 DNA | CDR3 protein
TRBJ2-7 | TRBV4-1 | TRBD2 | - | TGCGCCAGCAGCCAAAGCCCCCCGGGGGGGCTCTTATCCGAGCAGTACTTC | CASSQSPPGGLLSEQYF
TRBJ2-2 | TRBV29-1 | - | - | TGCAGCGCTCGTTCCGGGGAGCTGTTTTTT | CSARSGELFF
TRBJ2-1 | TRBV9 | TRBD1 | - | TGTGCCAGCAGCGTTGCCGGGACAGCGAGCTCCTACAATGAGCAGTTCTTC | CASSVAGTASSYNEQFF
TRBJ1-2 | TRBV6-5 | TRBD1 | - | TGTGCCAGCAGAGCTGGGACAGTCTCTGGCTACACCTTC | CASRAGTVSGYTF
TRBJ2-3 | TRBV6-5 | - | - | TGTGCCAGCACCTCCTCGGATACGCAGTATTTT | CASTSSDTQYF
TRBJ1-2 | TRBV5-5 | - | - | TGTGCCAGCAGTGACTTGGAGGCTGGCTACACCTTC | CASSDLEAGYTF
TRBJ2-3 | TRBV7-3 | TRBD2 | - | TGTGCCAGCAGCCCGACTAGCGGGGGACTTCTTGACACGCAGTATTTT | CASSPTSGGLLDTQYF
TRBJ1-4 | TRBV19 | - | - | TGTGCCAGTATCGGGGTGGACCTCAATGGAGAAAAACTGTTTTTT | CASIGVDLNGEKLFF
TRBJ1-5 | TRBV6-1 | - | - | TGTGCCAGCAGTGAACAGGGTTACGGCAATCAGCCCCAGCATTTT | CASSEQGYGNQPQHF
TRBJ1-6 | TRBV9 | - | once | TGTGCCAGCAGCGTAGGAGTCTCAGGGTTTTCTTCACCCCTCCACTTT | CASSVGVSGFSSPLHF
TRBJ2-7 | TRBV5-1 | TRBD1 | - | TGCGCCAGCAGCGGGGACAGTACCTACGAGCAGTACTTC | CASSGDSTYEQYF
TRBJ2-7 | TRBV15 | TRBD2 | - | TGTGCCACCAGCCCAACGGACGGGAGGGCCCTTGTGCAGTACTTC | CATSPTDGRALVQYF
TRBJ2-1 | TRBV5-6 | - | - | TGTGCCAGCAGCTCGTACAATGAGCAGTTCTTC | CASSSYNEQFF
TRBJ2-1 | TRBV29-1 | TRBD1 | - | TGCAGCGTGGACCGGACAGGGCAAGGTGAGCAGTTCTTC | CSVDRTGQGEQFF
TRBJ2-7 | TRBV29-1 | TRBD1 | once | TGCAGCGCTAGGGACAGCCCCTACGAGCAGTACTTC | CSARDSPYEQYF
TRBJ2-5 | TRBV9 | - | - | TGTGCCAGCAGCGTCGGGTTGGGGGCGAGGAGCCAAGAGACCCAGTACTTC | CASSVGLGARSQETQYF
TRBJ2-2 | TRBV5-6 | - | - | TGTGCCAGCAGCTTGGTGGACAGTTACACCGGGGAGCTGTTTTTT | CASSLVDSYTGELFF
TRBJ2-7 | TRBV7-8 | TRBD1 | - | TGTGCCAGCAGCCCTAGGGCCCTACAGGGGGGATTTTACGAGCAGTACTTC | CASSPRALQGGFYEQYF
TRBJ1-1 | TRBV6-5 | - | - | TGTGCCAGCAGTTACTTCGGAGTTATGAACACTGAAGCTTTCTTT | CASSYFGVMNTEAFF
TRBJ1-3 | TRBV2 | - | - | TGTGCCGGAGCAACAGGAGGGGTTCCTTCTGGAAACACCATATATTTT | CAGATGGVPSGNTIYF
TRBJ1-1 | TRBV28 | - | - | TGTGCCAGCAGCGACACACTTAACACTGAAGCTTTCTTT | CASSDTLNTEAFF
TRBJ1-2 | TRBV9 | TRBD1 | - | TGTGCCAGCAGCTCACACAGGGGAACGCACTATGGCTACACCTTC | CASSSHRGTHYGYTF
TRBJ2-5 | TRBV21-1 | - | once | TGTGCCAGCAGCAAAGGAACAAAAGAGACCCAGTACTTC | CASSKGTKETQYF
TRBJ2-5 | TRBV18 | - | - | TGTGCCAGCTCACCACTACCAGAAGAGACCCAGTACTTC | CASSPLPEETQYF
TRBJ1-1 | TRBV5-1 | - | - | TGCGCCAGCGGAATGGGGAGCACTGAAGCTTTCTTT | CASGMGSTEAFF
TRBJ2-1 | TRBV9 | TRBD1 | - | TGTGCCAGCAGCGCGATCAGGGGGAATGAGCAGTTCTTC | CASSAIRGNEQFF
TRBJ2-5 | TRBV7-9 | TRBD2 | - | TGTGCCAGCAGCTCAACTAGCGGACAAGAGACCCAGTACTTC | CASSSTSGQETQYF
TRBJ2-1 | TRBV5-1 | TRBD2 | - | TGCGCCAGCAGCATTTGGACTAGAAATAATGAGCAGTTCTTC | CASSIWTRNNEQFF
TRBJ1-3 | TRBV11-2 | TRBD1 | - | TGTGCCAGCCTCCGAGGGGGCAGCAGAGACACCATATATTTT | CASLRGGSRDTIYF
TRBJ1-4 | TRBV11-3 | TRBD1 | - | TGTGCCAGCAGCTCCCAACAGGGGGAAAAACTGTTTTTT | CASSSQQGEKLFF
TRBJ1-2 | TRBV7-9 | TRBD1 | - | TGTGCCAGCAGCCACAGGGGGGTCGGCTACACCTTC | CASSHRGVGYTF
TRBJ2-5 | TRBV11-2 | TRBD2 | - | TGTGCCAGCAGCCTTCCGGGACTAGCGGGGGGGCAGGAGACCCAGTACTTC | CASSLPGLAGGQETQYF
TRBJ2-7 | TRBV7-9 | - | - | TGTGCCAGCAGCTTCGGGGGAAGCGGCTACGAGCAGTACTTC | CASSFGGSGYEQYF
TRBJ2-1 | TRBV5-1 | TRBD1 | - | TGCGCCAGCAGCTTGGAGGGGACAGGGTTTTACAATGAGCAGTTCTTC | CASSLEGTGFYNEQFF
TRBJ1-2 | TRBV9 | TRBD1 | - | TGTGCCAGCAGCGCCGGGACAGGGGCGGGCTATGGCTACACCTTC | CASSAGTGAGYGYTF
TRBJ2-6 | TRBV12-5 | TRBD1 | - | TGTGCTAGTGGTTTGAATACCTATTTTCGGGACAGGGGGCCTGGGGCCAACGTCCTGACTTTC | CASGLNTYFRDRGPGANVLTF
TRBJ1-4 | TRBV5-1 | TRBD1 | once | TGCGCCAGCAGCTTGGGGGACAGGGGGACCGAAAAACTGTTTTTT | CASSLGDRGTEKLFF
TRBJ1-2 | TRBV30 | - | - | TGTGCCTGGAGTGTACTAGCTAGGGAGGGCGAAGGCTACACCTTC | CAWSVLAREGEGYTF
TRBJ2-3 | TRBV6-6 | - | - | TGTGCCAGCAGTTCAGAAGATACGCAGTATTTT | CASSSEDTQYF
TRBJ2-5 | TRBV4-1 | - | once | TGCGCCAGCAGCCAAGGCCGGGGTCCGGAGACCCAGTACTTC | CASSQGRGPETQYF
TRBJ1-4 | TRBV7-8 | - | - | TGTGCCAGCAGCTCCGGGGTACTAAAAGGAGGGGAAAAACTGTTTTTT | CASSSGVLKGGEKLFF
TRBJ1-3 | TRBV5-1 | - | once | TGCGCCAGCAGCTTGGCAGGGTCTGGAAACACCATATATTTT | CASSLAGSGNTIYF
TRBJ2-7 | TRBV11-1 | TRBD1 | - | TGTGCCAGCAGTCCCCTAACAGGGGCCTACGAGCAGTACTTC | CASSPLTGAYEQYF
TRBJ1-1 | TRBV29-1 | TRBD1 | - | TGCAGCGTTGAAGCTACAGGGGGCACTGAAGCTTTCTTT | CSVEATGGTEAFF
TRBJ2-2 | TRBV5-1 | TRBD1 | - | TGCGCCAGCAGCTGGAAATCGGACAGGGTGTCCGGGGAGCTGTTTTTT | CASSWKSDRVSGELFF
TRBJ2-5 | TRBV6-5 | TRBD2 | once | TGTGCCAGTGTCTCTTCGTGGACTAGCCACGAGACCCAGTACTTC | CASVSSWTSHETQYF
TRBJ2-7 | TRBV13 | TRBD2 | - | TGTGCCAGCTCAGGGACTAGCGGGGTTAGGAGCTCCTACGAGCAGTACTTC | CASSGTSGVRSSYEQYF
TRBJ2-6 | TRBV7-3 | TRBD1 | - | TGTGCCAGCAGGCCGGGACAGGGGATGCCTGGGGCCAACGTCCTGACTTTC | CASRPGQGMPGANVLTF
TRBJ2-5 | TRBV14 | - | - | TGTGCCAGCAGCTATGTTGAGGACCTAGCGGAGACCCAGTACTTC | CASSYVEDLAETQYF
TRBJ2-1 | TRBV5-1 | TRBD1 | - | TGCGCCAGCCACCTGAACAGGGGGGATGATGAGCAGTTCTTC | CASHLNRGDDEQFF
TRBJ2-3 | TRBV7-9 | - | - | TGTGCCAGCAGCTTTGAGCGGGTCACAGATACGCAGTATTTT | CASSFERVTDTQYF
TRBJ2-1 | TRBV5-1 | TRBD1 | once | TGCGCCAGCAGCCTAGGGACAGGGGGGACCTACAATGAGCAGTTCTTC | CASSLGTGGTYNEQFF
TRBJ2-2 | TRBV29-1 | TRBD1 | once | TGCAGCGCCCAGAATCCAGGGGGCGCGGTCGGGGAGCTGTTTTTT | CSAQNPGGAVGELFF
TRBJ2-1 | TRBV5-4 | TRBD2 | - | TGTGCCAGCAGCTTGGACTTAGCGGGAGTACATGAGCAGTTCTTC | CASSLDLAGVHEQFF
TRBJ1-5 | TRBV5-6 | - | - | TGTGCCAGCAGGGAGGGAGGTCAGCCCCAGCATTTT | CASREGGQPQHF
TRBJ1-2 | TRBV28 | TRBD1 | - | TGTGCCAGCAGGACAGGGGTAATTGATGGCTACACCTTC | CASRTGVIDGYTF